This TCR beta chain comes out of a study of type 1 and type 2 diabetes patients. Overall study findings and caveats: Groups were not age- or gender-matched, which may bias interpretation.

Only a few counts were recorded for this clonotype. The target antigen is unknown. Trimming stripped 8 bases from V and 7 bases from J, with 17 bases between. Germline V gene lookup returns CDR1 SNHLY and CDR2 FYNNEI. The CDR3 consists of 14 residues. The PCR template was genomic DNA. A primer set of 30 forward and 13 reverse primers amplified the CDR3. Via MiXCR, TCRdb re-called the multiplex PCR reads, giving one row per CDR3 protein. The data show under 300,000 distinct CDR3 sequences, 47% seen once. The clonotype comes from a man aged 18 to 35 with type 2 diabetes. Sequenced sample: peripheral blood mononuclear cells (PBMCs). The chain is built from TRBV2 and TRBJ1-4; TRBD1 might be the D (5 bases). DNA for the CDR3: TGTGCCAGCGCTTCGGTTGGGGGTGGTGAAAAACTGTTTTTT. Protein: CASASVGGGEKLFF.